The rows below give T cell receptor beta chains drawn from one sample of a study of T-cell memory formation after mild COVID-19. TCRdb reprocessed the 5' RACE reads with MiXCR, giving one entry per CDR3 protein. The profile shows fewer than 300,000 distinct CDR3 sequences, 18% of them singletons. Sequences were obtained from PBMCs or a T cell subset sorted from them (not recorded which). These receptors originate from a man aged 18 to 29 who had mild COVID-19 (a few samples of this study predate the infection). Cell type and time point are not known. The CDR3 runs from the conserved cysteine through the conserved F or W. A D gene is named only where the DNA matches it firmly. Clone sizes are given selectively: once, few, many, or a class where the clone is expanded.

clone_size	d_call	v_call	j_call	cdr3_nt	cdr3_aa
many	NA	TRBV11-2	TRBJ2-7	TGTGCCAGCAGCTTATCAGTAGGGGAAACCTACGAGCAGTACTTC	CASSLSVGETYEQYF
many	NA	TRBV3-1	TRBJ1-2	TGTGCCAGGGGTCTTCGACAGTGTGGCTACACCTTC	CARGLRQCGYTF
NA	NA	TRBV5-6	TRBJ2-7	TGTGCCAGCAGCTTGGACAGGAAGCAGTACTTC	CASSLDRKQYF
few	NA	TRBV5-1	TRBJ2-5	TGCGCCAGCAGCTTTAAAGGGACGGAGACCCAGTACTTC	CASSFKGTETQYF
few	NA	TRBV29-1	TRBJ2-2	TGCAGCGTTGGGGTGATAGCCGGGGAGCTGTTTTTT	CSVGVIAGELFF
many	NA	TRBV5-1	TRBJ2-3	TGCGCCAGCAGCTTGATGGGCAACACAGATACGCAGTATTTT	CASSLMGNTDTQYF
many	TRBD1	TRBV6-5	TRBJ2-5	TGTGCCAGCAGTTACCGGACAGGGGAGAGGCCAGAGACCCAGTACTTC	CASSYRTGERPETQYF
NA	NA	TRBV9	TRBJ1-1	TGTGCCAGCAGCGCCGGGACCGGGACAATGGAAGCTTTCTTT	CASSAGTGTMEAFF
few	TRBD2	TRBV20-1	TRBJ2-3	TGCAGTGCTAGGGGACTACAGAGAGGCACAGATACGCAGTATTTT	CSARGLQRGTDTQYF
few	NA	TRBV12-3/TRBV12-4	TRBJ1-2	TGTGCCAGCAAGGTGGAGGGGGTGGTTAACTATGGCTACACCTTC	CASKVEGVVNYGYTF
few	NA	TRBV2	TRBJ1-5	TGTGCCAGCAGTGAAGACGGTACAGGGTGGAGTAATCAGCCCCAGCATTTT	CASSEDGTGWSNQPQHF
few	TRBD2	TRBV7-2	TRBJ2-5	TGTGCCAGCAGCTTATACCGACGGGCTAGCGGGGGGGAGACCCAGTACTTC	CASSLYRRASGGETQYF
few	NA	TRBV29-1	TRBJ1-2	TGCAGCGTTGCGGTCGGAGCTAACTATGGCTACACCTTC	CSVAVGANYGYTF
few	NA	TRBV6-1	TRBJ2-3	TGTGCCAGCCGACAGCAGAACGGGTTTTCGCGGGGTGAAGCTACAGATACGCAGTATTTT	CASRQQNGFSRGEATDTQYF
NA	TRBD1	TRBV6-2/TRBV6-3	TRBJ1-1	TGTGCCACCGGGGACAGGGTAAGCTGGAGTGAGACTGAAGCTTTCTTT	CATGDRVSWSETEAFF
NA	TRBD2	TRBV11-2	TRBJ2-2	TGTGCCAGCACCCGGGGGGTATCGAACACCGGGGAGCTGTTTTTT	CASTRGVSNTGELFF
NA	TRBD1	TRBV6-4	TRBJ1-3	TGTGCCAGCAGTGACCTGGACAGGGGATCTGGAAACACCATATATTTT	CASSDLDRGSGNTIYF
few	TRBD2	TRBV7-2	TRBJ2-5	TGTGCCAGCACCCGTAATAGACTAGCGGGGGGGCAAGAGACCCAGTACTTC	CASTRNRLAGGQETQYF
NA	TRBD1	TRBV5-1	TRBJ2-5	TGCGCCAGCAGCTTGTGGGACAGTCCCCAAGAGACCCAGTACTTC	CASSLWDSPQETQYF
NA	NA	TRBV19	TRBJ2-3	TGTGCCACTACCCGCGGCCCCACAGATACGCAGTATTTT	CATTRGPTDTQYF
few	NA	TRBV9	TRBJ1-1	TGTGCCAGCAGCGAGACCCCCGTGGGGGGGCGTACTGAAGCTTTCTTT	CASSETPVGGRTEAFF
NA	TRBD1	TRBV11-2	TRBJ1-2	TGTGCCAGCAGCCCCCTAGACAGGGCGGGGGATGGCTACACCTTC	CASSPLDRAGDGYTF
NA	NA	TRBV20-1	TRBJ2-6	TGCAGTGCTCCGGTGGATGCCAACGTCCTGACTTTC	CSAPVDANVLTF
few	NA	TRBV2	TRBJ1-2	TGTGCCAGCAGTGTATCGGAAATTTATGGCTACACCTTC	CASSVSEIYGYTF
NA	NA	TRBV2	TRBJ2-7	TGTGCCAGCAGTGGTTACGAGCAGTACTTC	CASSGYEQYF
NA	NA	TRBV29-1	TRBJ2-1	TGCAGCGTGTCTCCAGAGCAGTTCTTC	CSVSPEQFF
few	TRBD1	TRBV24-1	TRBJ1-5	TGTGCCACCAGTGAATTGGGACAGGGCAATCAGCCCCAGCATTTT	CATSELGQGNQPQHF
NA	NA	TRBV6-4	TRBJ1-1	TGTGCCAGCAGCTCGAATCCCGGGACTAACACTGAAGCTTTCTTT	CASSSNPGTNTEAFF
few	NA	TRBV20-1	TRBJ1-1	TGCAGTGCTAGAGACGTCCGGAACACTGAAGCTTTCTTT	CSARDVRNTEAFF
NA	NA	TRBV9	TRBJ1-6	TGTGCCAGCAGCGACGCGGGGACGGTTAATTCACCCCTCCACTTT	CASSDAGTVNSPLHF
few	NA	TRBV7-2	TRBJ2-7	TGTGCCAGCAGCTTAGTGGGCGGGGGCCGCTCCTACGAGCAGTACTTC	CASSLVGGGRSYEQYF
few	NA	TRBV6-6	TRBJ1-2	TGTGCCAGCACCGACGCGACGGGGGATGGCTACACCTTC	CASTDATGDGYTF
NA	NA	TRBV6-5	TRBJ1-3	TGTGCCAGCAGTTACCGTGAAGGGGTCTTAGACACCATATATTTT	CASSYREGVLDTIYF
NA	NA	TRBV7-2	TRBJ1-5	TGTGCCATCACCGCGGGGCCTCGCCAGCCCCAGCATTTT	CAITAGPRQPQHF
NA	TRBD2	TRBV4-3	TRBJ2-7	TGCGCCAGCAGCCAAGATGCTAGCGGGGCGTACGAGCAGTACTTC	CASSQDASGAYEQYF
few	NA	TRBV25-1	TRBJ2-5	TGTGCCAGCAGTGATAAAGAGACCCAGTACTTC	CASSDKETQYF
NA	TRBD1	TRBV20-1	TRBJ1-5	TGCAGTGCCTGGACAGGGTATAGCAATCAGCCCCAGCATTTT	CSAWTGYSNQPQHF
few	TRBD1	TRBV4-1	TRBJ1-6	TGCGCCAGCAGCGGGTGGGACAGGGGGCCCAAGCCCCTCCACTTT	CASSGWDRGPKPLHF
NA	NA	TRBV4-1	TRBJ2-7	TGCGCCAGCAGCCAAGATAATAGGAGACAGAGCCCCTACGAGCAGTACTTC	CASSQDNRRQSPYEQYF
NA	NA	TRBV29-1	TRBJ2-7	TGCAGCGTGCGTCTCCGGGCGAGGAACGAGCAGTACTTC	CSVRLRARNEQYF
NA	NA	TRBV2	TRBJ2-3	TGTGCCAGTACAGGGAGAGGTCGTCCAGATACGCAGTATTTT	CASTGRGRPDTQYF
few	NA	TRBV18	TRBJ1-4	TGTGCCAGCTCACCCTCCGATGAAAAACTGTTTTTT	CASSPSDEKLFF
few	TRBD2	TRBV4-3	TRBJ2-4	TGCGCCAGCAGCCAAGAGGGACTAGCGGGGGTTTATATTCAGTACTTC	CASSQEGLAGVYIQYF
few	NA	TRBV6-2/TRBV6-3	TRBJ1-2	TGTGCCAGCAGCGTCGGTCGGCATGATGGCTACACCTTC	CASSVGRHDGYTF
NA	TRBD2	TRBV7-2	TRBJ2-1	TGTGCCAGCAGCGTCTCCGGGACTAGCCTCTACAATGAGCAGTTCTTC	CASSVSGTSLYNEQFF
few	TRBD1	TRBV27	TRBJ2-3	TGTGCCAGCAGTCCCCGGACAGGGTATACGCAGTATTTT	CASSPRTGYTQYF
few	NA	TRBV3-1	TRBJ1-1	TGTGCCAGCAGCCATGCACTCAGGGTGAACACTGAAGCTTTCTTT	CASSHALRVNTEAFF
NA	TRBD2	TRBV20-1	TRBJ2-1	TGCAGTGCTAGAGATCTGACTAGCGGGGGGATTAGCTCCTACAATGAGCAGTTCTTC	CSARDLTSGGISSYNEQFF
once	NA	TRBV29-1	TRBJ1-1	TGCAGCGTCGGCGGGACATTGAACACTGAAGCTTTCTTT	CSVGGTLNTEAFF
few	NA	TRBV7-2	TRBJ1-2	TGTGCCAGCAGCTTAGGTGTGGGTTCTAATGGCTACACCTTC	CASSLGVGSNGYTF